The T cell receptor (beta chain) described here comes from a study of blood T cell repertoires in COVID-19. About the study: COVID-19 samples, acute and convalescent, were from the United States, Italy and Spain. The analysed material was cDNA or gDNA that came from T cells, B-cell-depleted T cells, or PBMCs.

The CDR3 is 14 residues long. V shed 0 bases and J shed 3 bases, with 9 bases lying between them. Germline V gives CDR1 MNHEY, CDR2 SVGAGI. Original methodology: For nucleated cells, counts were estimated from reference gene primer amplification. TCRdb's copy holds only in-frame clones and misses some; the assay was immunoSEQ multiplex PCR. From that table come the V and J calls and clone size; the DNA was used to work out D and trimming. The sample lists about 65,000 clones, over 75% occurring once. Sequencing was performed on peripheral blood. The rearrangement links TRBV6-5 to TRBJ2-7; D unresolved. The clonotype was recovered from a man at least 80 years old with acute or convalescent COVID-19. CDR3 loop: CASSYSPQVYEQYF. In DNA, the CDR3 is TGTGCCAGCAGTTACTCGCCGCAGGTCTACGAGCAGTACTTC.